One T cell receptor beta chain is described in this entry. Its binding antigen is unknown. The sample holds no much larger clone one base away, and base qualities are not on file. The immunoSEQ Assay, a bias-controlled multiplex PCR, was used to amplify TCRbeta CDR3 regions from genomic DNA. Concerning the study's data processing: Within the assay, amplification of reference gene primers was used to estimate how many nucleated cells each sample contained. To quantify the absolute abundance of each unique TCRbeta CDR3 rearrangement, sequence reads were collapsed and filtered. For each sample, productive Simpson clonality was calculated as the square root of Simpson's diversity index over productive rearrangements. TCRdb holds this immuneACCESS table with in-frame rearrangements only. Some clones are missing; in checked studies, unresolved V genes explain under half, and the rest has no known cause. The V and J calls and the clone size are those of that table, but D and trimming were determined from the DNA. The sample table contains more than 200,000 clones; only one count was recorded for 86% of them. The ten largest clonotypes hold roughly 10% of the sample.

This entry belongs to a study of blood T cell repertoires in COVID-19 (dated by TCRdb to 2020 to 2021). Looking at the study overall: Collaborator samples came from the United States, Italy and Spain and covered acute and convalescent phases of COVID-19. The material from the prospective study consisted of cDNA or gDNA derived from T cells, B-cell-depleted T cells, or PBMCs. Subjects who had been exposed to COVID-19, were actively infected with it, or had recovered from it provided the deeply sampled blood TCRbeta repertoires that made up the dataset. The repertoires were made available in a free public database intended to serve as a resource for research on the immune response to SARS-CoV-2. Samples were obtained from the ongoing ImmuneRACE study (first 160 participants) and from about 1,300 subjects provided by 6 global collaborators. Nearly every sample came with metadata listing a de-identified subject ID, COVID-19 status, age in years and sex. Where HLA class I and class II types were available, the types were taken from metadata supplied by the sample provider, not from assay-based typing.

In Seattle, one collaborating source enrolled patients while the infection was active and tracked those patients longitudinally over the course of disease. Collaborating institutions collected whole blood in K2EDTA tubes following their own protocols. For TCRbeta analysis, collaborator samples were shipped as frozen whole blood, as isolated PBMCs, or as DNA extracted from either sample type. Broad study findings and their caveats: The quantity of clinical and demographic metadata differed by source and by participant and was supplied without curation.

Measured from the cysteine to the phenylalanine, the CDR3 is 16 residues long. The only DNA kept is the CDR3, 48 bases in frame from the first base. The V and J ends are trimmed by 0 bases and 2 bases, leaving 12 bases between them. CDR1 and CDR2 are read off the germline V gene (reference sequence) as MNHNY and SVGAGI. Specimen: peripheral blood. This TCR derives from a woman aged 45-59 years with COVID-19, enrolled during active disease. The V gene is TRBV6-6 and the J gene is TRBJ2-3, with no confident D gene call. The CDR3 sequence is CASSYSLELNTDTQYF. The base sequence is TGTGCCAGCAGTTACTCGTTGGAACTAAACACAGATACGCAGTATTTT.